A single sample is the source of the 19 T cell receptor beta chains below, sequenced in a study of CD8 T cells in ankylosing spondylitis. Whole-study results and caveats: Seemingly distinctive of ankylosing spondylitis blood was a TCR beta motif formed by eight highly homologous variants.

TCRdb processed the 5' RACE reads anew with MiXCR; each CDR3 protein has one entry. The repertoire holds around 770,000 distinct CDR3 sequences, with roughly 10% as singletons. The antigens for these receptors are not known. The material sequenced was blood, either unsorted or a sorted T cell fraction (not recorded which). The receptors were sampled from a male donor with ankylosing spondylitis.

This rearrangement joins TRBV12-5 to TRBJ1-1; D unclear. CDR1 LGHNT and CDR2 FRNRAP come from the germline V gene. This CDR3 has 15 residues. With 5 bases removed from V and 3 bases from J, the gap between germline ends came to 16 bases. CDR3 sequence reads: CASGPPGRRDTEAFF. CDR3 coding DNA: TGTGCTAGTGGTCCCCCCGGCAGGAGGGACACTGAAGCTTTCTTT.

This chain joins TRBV6-1 and TRBJ2-3; D perhaps matches TRBD2 (5 bases). CDR1 is MNHNS and CDR2 is SASEGT in the germline V gene. The CDR3 length is 13 residues. Trimming took 7 bases from V and 0 from J, leaving 8 bases between them. The CDR3 protein is CASKAASTDTQYF. The DNA for the CDR3 is TGTGCCAGCAAAGCGGCCAGCACAGATACGCAGTATTTT.

This clonotype occurred a few times. The J gene is TRBJ2-3, the V gene TRBV5-4; the D gene is possibly TRBD2 (6 bases). Per germline, CDR1 SGHNT and CDR2 YYREEE (reference sequence). CDR3 size: 15 residues. V was pared by 0 bases and J by 0 bases, with 8 bases between. The CDR3 nucleotides read TGTGCCAGCAGCTTGGCGGGAGCTAGCACAGATACGCAGTATTTT. Residues: CASSLAGASTDTQYF.

The rearrangement links TRBV6-1 to TRBJ2-1; TRBD2 matches at 7 bases. The CDR3 covers 13 residues. Germline V gene data show CDR1 as MNHNS and CDR2 as SASEGT. J gave up 6 bases and V 5 bases, and 4 bases lay outside the gene matches. CDR3 sequence reads: CASSRGLSNEQFF. The CDR3 DNA sequence: TGTGCCAGCAGTCGGGGACTATCCAATGAGCAGTTCTTC.

This clonotype was seen more than once but under ten times. The gene calls are TRBV18 and TRBJ1-4, with D perhaps TRBD1 (6 bases). This CDR3 contains 15 residues. Trimming took 3 bases from V and 7 from J, leaving 15 bases between them. From germline, CDR1 is KGHSH and CDR2 LQKENI. The CDR3: CASSPRQERGEKLFF. In DNA, the CDR3 is TGTGCCAGCTCACCCCGACAGGAGAGAGGTGAAAAACTGTTTTTT.

Ten or more counts support this clonotype. The chain employs TRBV4-3 and TRBJ1-5; a weak D match, TRBD1 (5 bases). The CDR3 extends over 15 amino acids. V lost 3 bases and J lost 1, with 10 bases in between. CDR1 and CDR2 (germline): LGHNA, YSLEER. This CDR3 reads CASSHRGGSNQPQHF. In DNA, the CDR3 is TGCGCCAGCAGCCATCGGGGCGGGAGCAATCAGCCCCAGCATTTT.

The sample holds a few counts of this clonotype. The rearrangement links TRBV5-6 to TRBJ2-7; tentatively, D is TRBD1 (5 bases). Trimming cost V 4 bases and J 2 bases, with 16 bases left between them. The CDR3 has 15 residues. Germline V gives CDR1 SGHDT, CDR2 YYEEEE. CDR3 protein: CASSQGHPEAYEQYF. The CDR3 bases are TGTGCCAGCAGCCAAGGACACCCCGAGGCCTACGAGCAGTACTTC.

This clonotype was seen a few times. The chain links TRBV5-6 to TRBJ2-2, with 9 bases that match TRBD1. Trimming took 3 bases from V and 2 from J; bases not matched to a gene: 8. The germline CDR1 and CDR2 sequences are SGHDT and YYEEEE. The CDR3 is 17 residues long. CDR3 nucleotide sequence: TGTGCCAGCAGCTCTGCGCACAGGGGGCGAAACACCGGGGAGCTGTTTTTT. This encodes CASSSAHRGRNTGELFF.

This clonotype was observed a few times. The rearrangement joins TRBV7-2 to TRBJ1-1; 8 nucleotides line up with TRBD1. CDR3 length equals 15 residues. The germline gives CDR1 SGHTA, CDR2 FQGNSA. After removal of 5 bases from V and 5 bases from J, the junction contained 10 bases not matched to a gene. The DNA of the CDR3 is TGTGCCAGCAGCCAAAGCAGGGGGCGACTTACTGAAGCTTTCTTT. This gives the protein CASSQSRGRLTEAFF.

The chain couples TRBV7-9 to TRBJ2-2; no definite D call. Germline V gives CDR1 SEHNR, CDR2 FQNEAQ (reference sequence). The V end lost 2 bases, the J end lost 7 bases, and 20 bases lay between the germline ends. The CDR3 spans 17 residues. This chain's CDR3 is CASSLLAPRMSGGELFF. DNA of the CDR3: TGTGCCAGCAGCTTATTGGCTCCAAGAATGAGTGGCGGGGAGCTGTTTTTT.

The chain recombines TRBV21-1 with TRBJ2-7. TRBV21-1 is given as a pseudogene. The CDR3 is made up of 14 amino acids. The CDR3 is CASSKVGGVYEQYF. CDR3 nucleotides: TGTGCCAGCAGCAAAGTTGGGGGAGTCTACGAGCAGTACTTC.

V is TRBV5-1 and J is TRBJ2-3, with 7 nucleotides matching TRBD2. V dropped 3 bases and J dropped 2; count of bases not matched to a gene: 9. CDR1 SGHRS and CDR2 YFSETQ come from the germline V gene. The CDR3 totals 16 residues. CDR3 loop: CASSSRVAGLTDTQYF. For the CDR3, the DNA is TGCGCCAGCAGCTCACGCGTAGCGGGTCTCACAGATACGCAGTATTTT.

The V gene is TRBV20-1, the J gene TRBJ2-3; no firm D call. CDR3 length: 13 residues. From germline, CDR1 is DFQATT and CDR2 SNEGSKA (reference sequence). Trimming removed 1 base at V and 1 base at J, with 6 bases between. This CDR3 is CSARGVGTDTQYF. In DNA form, the CDR3 reads TGCAGTGCTAGAGGGGTCGGCACAGATACGCAGTATTTT.

This clonotype was recorded a few times. In DNA, the CDR3 is TGTGCCAGCAGCTTCCCTGAGGGAATCGCCTACGAGCAGTACTTC. Translating it yields CASSFPEGIAYEQYF. The rearrangement uses TRBV7-2 and TRBJ2-7; D may be TRBD2 (5 bases). V was cut by 3 bases and J by 2 bases, with 14 bases left in between. Germline loops: CDR1 SGHTA, CDR2 FQGNSA. The CDR3 loop spans 15 amino acids. Looking up the rest from reference TRBV7-2 and TRBJ2-7 gives the full variable domain: GAGVSQSPSNKVTEKGKDVELRCDPISGHTALYWYRQSLGQGLEFLIYFQGNSAPDKSGLPSDRFSAERTGGSVSTLTIQRTQQEDSAVYLCASSFPEGIAYEQYFGPGTRLTVT.

This clonotype was seen only a few times. The chain's CDR3 is CASKRETRNIQYF. In nucleotides, the CDR3 is TGTGCCAGCAAGAGGGAGACAAGAAACATTCAGTACTTC. V is TRBV2 and J is TRBJ2-4, with TRBD2 as a possible D gene (5 bases). With 7 bases removed from V and 6 bases from J, the gap between germline ends came to 13 bases. This CDR3 has 13 amino acids. From germline, CDR1 is SNHLY and CDR2 FYNNEI.

Concerning this clonotype: A clone one base away is much larger, so this may be a read error. This chain links TRBV20-1 with TRBJ1-1; unclear D gene. CDR1 and CDR2 from the germline V gene are DFQATT and SNEGSKA (reference sequence). The CDR3 extends over 11 amino acids. Trimming cost V 4 bases and J 4 bases, with 7 bases left between them. The CDR3 DNA is TGCAGTGCTAATCCTTTCACTGAAGCTTTCTTT. Residues: CSANPFTEAFF.

V usage is TRBV18 and J usage is TRBJ2-1; D is perhaps TRBD2 (5 bases). The CDR3 is 15 residues long. Trimming removed 2 bases from V and 5 bases from J, with 13 bases in between. Germline V gene data show CDR1 as KGHSH and CDR2 as LQKENI. The CDR3 nucleotides are TGTGCCAGCTCACCAGGGAGCCTCGCCGACAATGAGCAGTTCTTC. It specifies CASSPGSLADNEQFF.

This chain uses TRBV9 with TRBJ1-1; D unclear. Trimming left V 2 bases short and J 3 bases short, with 8 bases between. In germline, CDR1 is SGDLS, CDR2 YYNGEE. The CDR3 extends over 13 amino acids. The CDR3 protein is CASSVIRDTEAFF. The CDR3, as DNA: TGTGCCAGCAGCGTGATCCGGGACACTGAAGCTTTCTTT. Variable domain in full (rest from reference TRBV9 and TRBJ1-1): DSGVTQTPKHLITATGQRVTLRCSPRSGDLSVYWYQQSLDQGLQFLIQYYNGEERAKGNILERFSAQQFPDLHSELNLSSLELGDSALYFCASSVIRDTEAFFGQGTRLTVV.

The table lists this clonotype with many counts. The chain couples TRBV5-1 to TRBJ1-1, with TRBD1 identical over 9 bases. The CDR3 loop spans 17 amino acids. The germline V gene encodes CDR1 SGHRS and CDR2 YFSETQ. Trimming cost V 4 bases and J 5 bases; bases outside gene matches: 15. The CDR3 region is CASSPTASTGGRTEAFF. The DNA of the CDR3 is TGCGCCAGCAGCCCTACTGCTTCGACAGGGGGAAGGACTGAAGCTTTCTTT.